The 10 T cell receptor beta chains listed next were all sequenced from one sample in a study of blood T cells in healthy people across ages. It was with a sample-barcoded 5' primer and a J-beta primer mix that a second PCR of about 6 to 12 cycles was run. MiXCR, run by TCRdb on the 5' RACE reads, gives a single entry per CDR3 protein. The sample consists of around 1.5 million distinct CDR3 sequences, 55% to 75% of them appearing once. Sequenced: blood. The receptors stem from a man aged 18-30 years in good health.

The V gene is TRBV7-6, the J gene TRBJ1-1; TRBD1 matches at 8 bases. V was clipped by 4 bases and J by 3 bases; unmatched bases: 7. The CDR3 extends over 15 amino acids. Germline values: CDR1 SGHVS, CDR2 FNYEAQ. CDR3 bases: TGTGCCAGCAGCTCCGACAGGGGAGGTGACACTGAAGCTTTCTTT. Encoded protein: CASSSDRGGDTEAFF.

The chain is built from TRBV4-3 and TRBJ1-6; D uncertain. This CDR3 region has 16 residues. With 3 bases removed from V and 12 bases from J, the gap between germline ends came to 21 bases. Looked up from germline, CDR1 is LGHNA and CDR2 is YSLEER. CDR3 bases: TGCGCCAGCAGCCATCCCCCCGGCGGAGAAGCGAAACCCCTCCACTTT. This codes for CASSHPPGGEAKPLHF.

This chain joins TRBV6-1 and TRBJ2-5; 8 positions agree with TRBD1. Germline V gives CDR1 MNHNS, CDR2 SASEGT. The length of the CDR3 is 18 residues. After removal of 5 bases from V and 4 bases from J, the junction contained 18 bases not matched to a gene. The CDR3 loop reads CASSPPSPGTGDGETQYF. CDR3 DNA: TGTGCCAGCAGTCCCCCTTCTCCCGGGACAGGTGATGGAGAGACCCAGTACTTC.

There are a few counts of this clonotype. The chain carries TRBV2 and TRBJ1-2; D is ambiguous. The CDR3 has 13 amino acids. Trimming cost V 6 bases and J 2 bases, with 10 bases left between them. CDR1 SNHLY and CDR2 FYNNEI come from the germline V gene. The CDR3 sequence is CASRVRENYGYTF. DNA of the CDR3: TGTGCCAGCAGGGTCAGAGAAAACTATGGCTACACCTTC.

The chain couples TRBV2 to TRBJ1-2; 7 bases map to TRBD1. This CDR3 contains 12 residues. V dropped 4 bases and J dropped 5; count of bases not matched to a gene: 1. From germline, CDR1 is SNHLY and CDR2 FYNNEI. CDR3 bases: TGTGCCAGCAGTGGGGGACAGTATGGCTACACCTTC. Translation gives CASSGGQYGYTF.

This clonotype has a handful of counts. V usage is TRBV4-1 and J usage is TRBJ1-4; D is unclear. The germline V gene has CDR1 MGHRA and CDR2 YSYEKL. The CDR3 has 16 amino acids. Trimming took 5 bases from V and 0 from J, leaving 13 bases between them. DNA for the CDR3: TGCGCCAGCAGCTCGCCGTGGGCCGCAACTAATGAAAAACTGTTTTTT. It is translated as CASSSPWAATNEKLFF.

The gene calls are TRBV7-9 and TRBJ1-1, with unresolved D. The germline V gene has CDR1 SEHNR and CDR2 FQNEAQ (reference sequence). The CDR3 is made up of 14 amino acids. V was shortened by 6 bases and J by 7 bases, with 18 bases between the two germline ends. Here the CDR3 DNA reads TGTGCCAGCAGTAAAGGAGCCGGAAATGGTGAAGCTTTCTTT. Translating it yields CASSKGAGNGEAFF.

The CDR3 DNA sequence: TGTGCCAGCAGTTTAACAGGACATAATTCCTACGAGCAGTACTTC. Amino acids: CASSLTGHNSYEQYF. The chain recombines TRBV27 with TRBJ2-7; perhaps TRBD1 as D (5 bases). The V gene lost 2 bases and the J gene lost 1 base, with 12 bases spanning the gap. Germline V CDR1 and CDR2: MNHEY, SMNVEV (reference sequence). The length of the CDR3 is 15 residues.

The chain employs TRBV24-1 and TRBJ2-7; D tentatively reads TRBD1 or TRBD2 (5 bases each). CDR3 length: 18 amino acids. The V gene's germline CDR1 is KGHDR and CDR2 SFDVKD. Deletions cut 7 bases from V and 0 bases from J, with 24 bases between. CDR3 region: CATRGRESARQNSYEQYF. In nucleotides, the CDR3 is TGTGCCACCAGGGGAAGGGAGAGTGCAAGACAGAACTCCTACGAGCAGTACTTC.

Note on this clonotype: The junction departs from germline at one end; a sequencing error may be responsible. The chain combines TRBV12-3 or TRBV12-4 with TRBJ2-1; D uncertain. This CDR3 contains 13 residues. CDR3 coding DNA: TGTGCCAGCAGTGTAGCTGGGGATAATGAGCAGTTCTTC. It specifies CASSVAGDNEQFF.